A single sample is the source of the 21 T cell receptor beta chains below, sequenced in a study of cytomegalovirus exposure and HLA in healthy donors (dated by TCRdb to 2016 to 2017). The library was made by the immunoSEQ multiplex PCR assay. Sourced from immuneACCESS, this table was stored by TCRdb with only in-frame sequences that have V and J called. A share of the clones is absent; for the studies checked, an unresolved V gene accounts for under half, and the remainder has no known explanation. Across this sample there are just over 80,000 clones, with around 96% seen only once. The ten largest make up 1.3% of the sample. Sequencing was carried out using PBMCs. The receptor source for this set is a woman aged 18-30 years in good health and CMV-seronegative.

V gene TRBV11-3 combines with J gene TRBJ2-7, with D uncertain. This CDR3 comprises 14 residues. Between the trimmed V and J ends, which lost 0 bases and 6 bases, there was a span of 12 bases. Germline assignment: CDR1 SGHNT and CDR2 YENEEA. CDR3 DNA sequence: TGTGCCAGCAGCTTAGATGGGCCTTTCTCCGAGCAGTACTTC. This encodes CASSLDGPFSEQYF.

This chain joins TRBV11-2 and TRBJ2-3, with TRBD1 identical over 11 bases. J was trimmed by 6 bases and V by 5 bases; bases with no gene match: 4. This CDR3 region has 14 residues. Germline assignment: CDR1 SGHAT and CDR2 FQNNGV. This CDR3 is CASSRDRGLDTQYF. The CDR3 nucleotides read TGTGCCAGCAGCAGGGACAGGGGGTTGGATACGCAGTATTTT.

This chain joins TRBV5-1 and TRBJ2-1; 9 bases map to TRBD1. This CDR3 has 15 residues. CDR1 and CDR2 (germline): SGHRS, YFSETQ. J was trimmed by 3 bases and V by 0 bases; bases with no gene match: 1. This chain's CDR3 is CASSLGQGGYNEQFF. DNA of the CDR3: TGCGCCAGCAGCTTGGGACAGGGGGGCTACAATGAGCAGTTCTTC.

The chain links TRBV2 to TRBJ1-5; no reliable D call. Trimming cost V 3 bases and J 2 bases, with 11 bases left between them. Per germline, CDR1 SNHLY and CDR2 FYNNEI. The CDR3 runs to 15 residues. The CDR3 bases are TGTGCCAGCAGTGATTCTTTGGGAGGCAATCAGCCCCAGCATTTT. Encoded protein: CASSDSLGGNQPQHF.

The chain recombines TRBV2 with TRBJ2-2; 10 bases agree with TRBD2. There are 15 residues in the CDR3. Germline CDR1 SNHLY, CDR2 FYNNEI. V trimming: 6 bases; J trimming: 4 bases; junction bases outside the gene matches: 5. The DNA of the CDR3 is TGTGCCAGCAGCGAGAGCGGGAGGGCCACCGGGGAGCTGTTTTTT. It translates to CASSESGRATGELFF.

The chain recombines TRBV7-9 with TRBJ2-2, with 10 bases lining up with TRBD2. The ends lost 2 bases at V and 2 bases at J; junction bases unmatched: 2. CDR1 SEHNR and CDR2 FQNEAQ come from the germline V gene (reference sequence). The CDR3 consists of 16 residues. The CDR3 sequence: CASSLSLAGNTGELFF. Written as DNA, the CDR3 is TGTGCCAGCAGCTTATCACTAGCGGGAAACACCGGGGAGCTGTTTTTT.

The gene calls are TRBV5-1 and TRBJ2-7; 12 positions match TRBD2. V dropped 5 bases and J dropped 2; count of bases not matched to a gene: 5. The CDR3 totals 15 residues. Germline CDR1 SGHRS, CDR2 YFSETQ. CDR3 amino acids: CASSVTSGSPYEQYF. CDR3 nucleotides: TGCGCCAGCAGTGTGACTAGCGGGAGCCCCTACGAGCAGTACTTC.

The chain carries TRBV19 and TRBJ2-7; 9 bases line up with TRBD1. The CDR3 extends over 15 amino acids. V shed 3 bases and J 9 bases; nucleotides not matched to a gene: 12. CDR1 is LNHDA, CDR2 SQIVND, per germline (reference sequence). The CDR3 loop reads CASSIGGTGQVGQYF. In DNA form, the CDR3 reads TGTGCCAGTAGTATCGGGGGGACAGGGCAAGTCGGGCAGTACTTC.

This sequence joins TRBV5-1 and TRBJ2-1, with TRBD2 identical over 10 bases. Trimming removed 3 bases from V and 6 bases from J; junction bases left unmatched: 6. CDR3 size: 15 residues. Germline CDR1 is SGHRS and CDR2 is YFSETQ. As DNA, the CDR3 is TGCGCCAGCAGCTGGACTAGCGGAACGTCCAATGAGCAGTTCTTC. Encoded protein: CASSWTSGTSNEQFF.

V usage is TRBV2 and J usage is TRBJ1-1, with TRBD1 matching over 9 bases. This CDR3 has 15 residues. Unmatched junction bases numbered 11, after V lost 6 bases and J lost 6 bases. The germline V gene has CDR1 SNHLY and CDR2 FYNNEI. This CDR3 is CASSRDRVEGAEAFF. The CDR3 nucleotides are TGTGCCAGCAGCCGGGACAGGGTTGAGGGGGCTGAAGCTTTCTTT.

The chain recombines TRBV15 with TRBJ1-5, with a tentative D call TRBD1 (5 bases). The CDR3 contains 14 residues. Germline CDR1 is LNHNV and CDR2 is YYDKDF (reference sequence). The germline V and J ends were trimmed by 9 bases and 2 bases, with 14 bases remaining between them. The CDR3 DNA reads TGTGCCACGAAAGCAGGGTTTGGCAATCAGCCCCAGCATTTT. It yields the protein CATKAGFGNQPQHF.

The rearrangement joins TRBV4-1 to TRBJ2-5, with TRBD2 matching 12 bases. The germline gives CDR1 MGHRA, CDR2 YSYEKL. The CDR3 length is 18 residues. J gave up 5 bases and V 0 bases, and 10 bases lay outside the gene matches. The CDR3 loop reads CASSQEPTSGSLGETQYF. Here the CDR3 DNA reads TGCGCCAGCAGCCAAGAACCGACTAGCGGGAGCCTAGGGGAGACCCAGTACTTC.

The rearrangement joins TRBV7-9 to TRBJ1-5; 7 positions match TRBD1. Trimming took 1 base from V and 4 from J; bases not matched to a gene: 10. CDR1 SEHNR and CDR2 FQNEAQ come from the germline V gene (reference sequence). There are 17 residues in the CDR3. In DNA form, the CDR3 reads TGTGCCAGCAGCTTAGTACTCGGACAGGACTTGAATCAGCCCCAGCATTTT. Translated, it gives CASSLVLGQDLNQPQHF. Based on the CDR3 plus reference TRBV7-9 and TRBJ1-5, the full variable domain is DTGVSQNPRHKITKRGQNVTFRCDPISEHNRLYWYRQTLGQGPEFLTYFQNEAQLEKSRLLSDRFSAERPKGSFSTLEIQRTEQGDSAMYLCASSLVLGQDLNQPQHFGDGTRLSIL.

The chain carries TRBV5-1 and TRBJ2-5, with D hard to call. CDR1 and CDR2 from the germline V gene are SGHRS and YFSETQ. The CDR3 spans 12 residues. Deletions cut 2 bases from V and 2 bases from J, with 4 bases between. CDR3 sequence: CASSFPQETQYF. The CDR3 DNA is TGCGCCAGCAGCTTCCCTCAAGAGACCCAGTACTTC.

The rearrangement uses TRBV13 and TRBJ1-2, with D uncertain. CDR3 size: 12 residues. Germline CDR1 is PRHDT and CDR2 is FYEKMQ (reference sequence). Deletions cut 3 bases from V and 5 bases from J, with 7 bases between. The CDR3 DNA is TGTGCCAGCAGCTTGGGAGGGTATGGCTACACCTTC. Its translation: CASSLGGYGYTF.

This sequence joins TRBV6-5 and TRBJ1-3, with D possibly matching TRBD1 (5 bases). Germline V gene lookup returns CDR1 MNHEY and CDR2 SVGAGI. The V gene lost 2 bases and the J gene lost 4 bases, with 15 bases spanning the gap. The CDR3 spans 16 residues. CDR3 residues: CASSYRGAWAGNTIYF. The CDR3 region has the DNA TGTGCCAGCAGTTACAGGGGTGCCTGGGCCGGAAACACCATATATTTT.

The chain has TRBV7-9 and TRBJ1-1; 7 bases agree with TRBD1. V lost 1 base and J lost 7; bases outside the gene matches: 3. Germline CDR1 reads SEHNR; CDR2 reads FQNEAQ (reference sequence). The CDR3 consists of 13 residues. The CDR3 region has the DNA TGTGCCAGCAGCTTAGAAGGGGGCAATGAAGCTTTCTTT. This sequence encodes CASSLEGGNEAFF.

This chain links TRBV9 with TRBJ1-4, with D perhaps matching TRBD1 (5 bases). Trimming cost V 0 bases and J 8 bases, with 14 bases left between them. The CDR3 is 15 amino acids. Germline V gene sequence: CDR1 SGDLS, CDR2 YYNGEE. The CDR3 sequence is CASSVGGGGGEKLFF. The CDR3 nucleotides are TGTGCCAGCAGCGTAGGCGGGGGGGGTGGCGAAAAACTGTTTTTT.

DNA of the CDR3: TGTGCCAGCAGAGATCGACAGGGGAGAGGCACTGAAGCTTTCTTT. Its translation: CASRDRQGRGTEAFF. V usage is TRBV2 and J usage is TRBJ1-1; 8 nucleotides match TRBD1. CDR1 is SNHLY, CDR2 FYNNEI, per germline. The CDR3 is 15 residues long. Germline trimming cut 6 bases from V and 4 bases from J; bases unmatched to any gene: 10.

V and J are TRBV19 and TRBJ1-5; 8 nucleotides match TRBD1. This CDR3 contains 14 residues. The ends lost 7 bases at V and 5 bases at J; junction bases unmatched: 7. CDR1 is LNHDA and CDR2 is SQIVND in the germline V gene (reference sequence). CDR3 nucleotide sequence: TGTGCCAGTATGTCAGGGGGCTACTATCAGCCCCAGCATTTT. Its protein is CASMSGGYYQPQHF.

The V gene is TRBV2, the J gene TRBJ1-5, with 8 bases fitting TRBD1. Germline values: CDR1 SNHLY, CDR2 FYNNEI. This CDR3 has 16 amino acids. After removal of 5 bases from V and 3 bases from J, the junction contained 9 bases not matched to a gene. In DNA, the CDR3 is TGTGCCAGCAGTTCAGATCAGGGGGCCGCCAATCAGCCCCAGCATTTT. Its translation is CASSSDQGAANQPQHF.